One and the same sample provided the 20 T cell receptor beta chains below, sequenced in a study of cytomegalovirus exposure and HLA in healthy donors. Both 60 Vbeta primers and 13 Jbeta primers went into the PCR. Repertoires were generated with immunoSEQ multiplex PCR, while TCRdb's copy carries only in-frame clones and drops some. The sample includes around 190,000 clones, 79% of them seen just once. Sequencing input: PBMCs. The receptors shown here come from a woman between 25 and 40 years old in good health and CMV-seropositive.

The gene calls are TRBV2 and TRBJ2-7, with 7 bases identical to TRBD1. The germline V gene has CDR1 SNHLY and CDR2 FYNNEI. Trimming removed 2 bases from V and 3 bases from J; junction bases left unmatched: 16. The CDR3 covers 18 residues. The CDR3 region is CASSELRVGQVDIYEQYF. CDR3 nucleotide sequence: TGTGCCAGCAGTGAATTGAGGGTCGGACAGGTGGATATCTACGAGCAGTACTTC.

This clone has only one observation. The chain links TRBV27 to TRBJ1-4; D perhaps matches TRBD1 (6 bases). Trimming cost V 7 bases and J 6 bases, with 12 bases left between them. Germline-derived CDR1 and CDR2 are MNHEY and SMNVEV (reference sequence). The CDR3 spans 13 residues. CDR3 DNA sequence: TGTGCCAGCAAGATGGCAGGGGATGAAAAACTGTTTTTT. This codes for CASKMAGDEKLFF.

V usage is TRBV5-5 and J usage is TRBJ1-1; D perhaps matches TRBD1 (5 bases). Trimming stripped 0 bases from V and 10 bases from J, with 10 bases between. The CDR3 loop spans 12 amino acids. The V gene's germline CDR1 is SGHKS and CDR2 YYEKEE (reference sequence). CDR3 sequence: CASSLVGGGAFF. The DNA of the CDR3 is TGTGCCAGCAGCTTGGTCGGGGGGGGAGCTTTCTTT.

The chain couples TRBV5-1 to TRBJ2-1, with D hard to call. The germline CDR1 and CDR2 sequences are SGHRS and YFSETQ. Trimming removed 0 bases at V and 5 bases at J, with 15 bases between. This CDR3 has 16 residues. CDR3 region: CASSLASVAEHNEQFF. The CDR3, as DNA: TGCGCCAGCAGCTTGGCTTCGGTGGCGGAACACAATGAGCAGTTCTTC.

This chain joins TRBV4-3 and TRBJ1-2; D may be TRBD1 (5 bases). The CDR3 sequence is 16 residues long. V lost 4 bases and J lost 6, with 21 bases in between. Germline V gene sequence: CDR1 LGHNA, CDR2 YSLEER. CDR3 amino acids: CASSRDTGPQGDGYTF. CDR3 DNA: TGCGCCAGCAGCCGAGATACCGGGCCCCAGGGCGATGGCTACACCTTC.

This clone was seen a few times. V gene TRBV5-4 combines with J gene TRBJ2-2; 7 nucleotides line up with TRBD2. V lost 0 bases to trimming and J lost 4 bases; unmatched junction nucleotides: 6. Germline CDR1 SGHNT, CDR2 YYREEE (reference sequence). The CDR3 extends over 16 amino acids. Here the CDR3 reads CASSLARTSTTGELFF. DNA for the CDR3: TGTGCCAGCAGCTTGGCTAGGACTAGTACCACCGGGGAGCTGTTTTTT.

The chain combines TRBV6-6 with TRBJ2-1; tentatively, D is TRBD1 (5 bases). The CDR3 runs 13 residues. V lost 2 bases to trimming and J lost 10 bases, with 12 bases between them. Germline V CDR1 and CDR2: MNHNY, SVGAGI (reference sequence). The CDR3 sequence is CASSYEDNGEQFF. The DNA of the CDR3 is TGTGCCAGCAGTTACGAGGACAATGGGGAGCAGTTCTTC.

V usage is TRBV10-1 and J usage is TRBJ1-1; D perhaps matches TRBD1 (6 bases). The germline V gene encodes CDR1 WNHNN and CDR2 SYGVQD (reference sequence). The CDR3 spans 13 residues. V lost 4 bases to trimming and J lost 8 bases, with 14 bases between them. CDR3 region: CASSGVQGHEAFF. DNA for the CDR3: TGCGCCAGCAGTGGAGTACAGGGACACGAAGCTTTCTTT.

The chain employs TRBV27 and TRBJ1-5; 8 nucleotides line up with TRBD1. This CDR3 is 13 amino acids long. J lost 12 bases, V lost 5 bases, and 9 bases had no gene match. Germline values: CDR1 MNHEY, CDR2 SMNVEV (reference sequence). The CDR3 region has the DNA TGTGCCAGCAGTATCGGGACAGGCGGACACCAGCATTTT. Protein: CASSIGTGGHQHF.

There are a few counts of this clone. The V and J genes are TRBV6-4 and TRBJ2-3; D possibly corresponds to TRBD2 (6 bases). The V and J ends lost 8 bases and 0 bases respectively, with 9 bases between them. The CDR3 totals 13 residues. Germline V gene data show CDR1 as MRHNA and CDR2 as SNTAGT. CDR3 amino acids: CASGGASTDTQYF. The CDR3 nucleotides read TGTGCCAGCGGAGGGGCCAGCACAGATACGCAGTATTTT.

V usage is TRBV28 and J usage is TRBJ2-7; TRBD1 agrees at 7 bases. The CDR3 is made up of 14 amino acids. Germline CDR1 reads MDHEN; CDR2 reads SYDVKM. With V trimmed by 4 bases and J by 3 bases, 6 bases remained unmatched. In DNA form, the CDR3 reads TGTGCCAGCAGTTCGGGACAGCCGAACTACGAGCAGTACTTC. As protein: CASSSGQPNYEQYF.

The gene calls are TRBV15 and TRBJ2-5, with D uncertain. Germline V gene sequence: CDR1 LNHNV, CDR2 YYDKDF (reference sequence). The CDR3 is made up of 16 amino acids. With 4 bases removed from V and 5 bases from J, the gap between germline ends came to 20 bases. CDR3: CATSTFKGGARETQYF. In DNA, the CDR3 is TGTGCCACCAGCACATTCAAAGGCGGAGCTCGGGAGACCCAGTACTTC.

The gene calls are TRBV27 and TRBJ2-7; TRBD2 might be the D (6 bases). The CDR3 is 18 amino acids. The V gene's germline CDR1 is MNHEY and CDR2 SMNVEV (reference sequence). The V end was cut by 2 bases, the J end by 2 bases, with 22 bases between. The CDR3 is CASSLRGGAGAYAYEQYF. CDR3 nucleotides: TGTGCCAGCAGTTTAAGAGGCGGGGCTGGGGCTTACGCCTACGAGCAGTACTTC.

The rearrangement links TRBV4-3 to TRBJ2-5; tentatively, D is TRBD1 (5 bases). V was cut by 0 bases and J by 5 bases, with 10 bases left in between. Per germline, CDR1 LGHNA and CDR2 YSLEER. This CDR3 comprises 14 residues. The CDR3 DNA reads TGCGCCAGCAGCCAAGAAAGGGGTGGGGAGACCCAGTACTTC. Protein: CASSQERGGETQYF.

This clone was found once. The chain has TRBV5-6 and TRBJ1-2; no clear D. Trimming stripped 4 bases from V and 4 bases from J, with 5 bases between. The germline gives CDR1 SGHDT, CDR2 YYEEEE. The CDR3 covers 11 residues. The CDR3 region has the DNA TGTGCCAGCAGCGCCAGCTATGGCTACACCTTC. Translation gives CASSASYGYTF.

V usage is TRBV6-5 and J usage is TRBJ2-3; 8 bases line up with TRBD2. The CDR3 contains 15 residues. Germline-derived CDR1 and CDR2 are MNHEY and SVGAGI. V trimming: 10 bases; J trimming: 8 bases; junction bases outside the gene matches: 17. The CDR3 nucleotides are TGTGCCACCCAAAGGACCGGGAGGGCCCCCGGTACGCAGTATTTT. Protein sequence: CATQRTGRAPGTQYF.

The V call is TRBV9, the J call TRBJ1-2; D gene ambiguous. The CDR3 consists of 15 residues. V was pared by 0 bases and J by 3 bases, with 12 bases between. Germline V gene data show CDR1 as SGDLS and CDR2 as YYNGEE. DNA for the CDR3: TGTGCCAGCAGCGTAGCTCCGCCAGGCTACTATGGCTACACCTTC. It specifies CASSVAPPGYYGYTF.

The chain couples TRBV7-2 to TRBJ2-3; no definite D call. Germline V CDR1 and CDR2: SGHTA, FQGNSA. This CDR3 has 15 amino acids. The V and J ends lost 7 bases and 2 bases respectively, with 16 bases between them. The DNA for the CDR3 is TGTGCCAGCACCCTAAACTCGGGTTCCACAGATACGCAGTATTTT. It translates to CASTLNSGSTDTQYF.

This chain uses TRBV18 with TRBJ2-7; 8 bases agree with TRBD1. Germline CDR1 and CDR2: KGHSH and LQKENI. This CDR3 comprises 15 residues. Losses at the gene ends were 0 bases for V and 9 bases for J; bases not matched to a gene: 10. The CDR3 DNA sequence: TGTGCCAGCTCACCACCCCGCGGGACAGGCGGCGGGCAGTACTTC. The encoded protein is CASSPPRGTGGGQYF.

This chain connects TRBV2 to TRBJ1-1; 7 bases are a match to TRBD1. V shed 5 bases, J shed 1 base, and the junction held 4 bases outside the gene matches. This CDR3 is 14 amino acids long. Germline V gene lookup returns CDR1 SNHLY and CDR2 FYNNEI. The CDR3: CASSQTGRNTEAFF. CDR3 sequence (DNA): TGTGCCAGCAGTCAGACAGGGCGGAACACTGAAGCTTTCTTT.